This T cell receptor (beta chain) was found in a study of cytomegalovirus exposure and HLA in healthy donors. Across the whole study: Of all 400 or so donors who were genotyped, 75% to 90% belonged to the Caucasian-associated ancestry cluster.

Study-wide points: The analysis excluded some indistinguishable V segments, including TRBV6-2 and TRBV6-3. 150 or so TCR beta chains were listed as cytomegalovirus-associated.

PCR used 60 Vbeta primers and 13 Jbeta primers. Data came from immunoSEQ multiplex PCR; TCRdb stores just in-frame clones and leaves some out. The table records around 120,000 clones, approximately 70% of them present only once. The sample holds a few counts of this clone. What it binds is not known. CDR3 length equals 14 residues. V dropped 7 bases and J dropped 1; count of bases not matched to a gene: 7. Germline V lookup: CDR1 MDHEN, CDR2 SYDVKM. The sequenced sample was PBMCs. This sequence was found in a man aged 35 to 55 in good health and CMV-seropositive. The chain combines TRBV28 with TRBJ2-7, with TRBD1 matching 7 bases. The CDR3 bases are TGTGCCAGCAATCGACAGGGACGATCCTACGAGCAGTACGTC. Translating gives CASNRQGRSYEQYV.